This TCR beta chain stems from a study of blood T cells in healthy people across ages. Findings and caveats of the study: It was found that TCR beta diversity correlated strongly with the percentage of naive T cells.

Sample-barcoded 5' priming and a J-beta primer mix drove a second PCR of 7 to 11 cycles. A single record per CDR3 protein comes from TCRdb applying MiXCR to the 5' RACE reads. Of roughly 500,000 distinct CDR3 sequences listed, 25% to 30% are singletons. For this clonotype: Its antigen is still unknown.

Isolation of PBMCs gave at least 7 million cells per sample. Per individual sample, total RNA of at least 5.5 micrograms was extracted. Germline V gene data show CDR1 as SQVTM and CDR2 as ANQGSEA. This CDR3 is built from 12 residues. Sequenced input: blood. The chain joins TRBV29-1 to TRBJ1-2; weak D call: TRBD1 (5 bases). The sequence came from a woman between 65 and 79 years old in good health. CDR3 bases: TGCATCTCGGGGGATCCCGACTATGGCTACACCTTC. It specifies CISGDPDYGYTF.